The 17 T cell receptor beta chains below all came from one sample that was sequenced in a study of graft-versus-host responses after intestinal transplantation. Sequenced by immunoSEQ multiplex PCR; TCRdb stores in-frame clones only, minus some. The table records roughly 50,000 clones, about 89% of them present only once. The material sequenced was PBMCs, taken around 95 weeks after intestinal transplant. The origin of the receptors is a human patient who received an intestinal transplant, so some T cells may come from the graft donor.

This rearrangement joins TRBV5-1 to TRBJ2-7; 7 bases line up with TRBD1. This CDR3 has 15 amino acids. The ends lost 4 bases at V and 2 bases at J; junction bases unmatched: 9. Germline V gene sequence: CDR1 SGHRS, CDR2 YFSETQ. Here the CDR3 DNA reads TGCGCCAGCAGCGTAGGGGGCAGCCATACCTACGAGCAGTACTTC. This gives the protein CASSVGGSHTYEQYF.

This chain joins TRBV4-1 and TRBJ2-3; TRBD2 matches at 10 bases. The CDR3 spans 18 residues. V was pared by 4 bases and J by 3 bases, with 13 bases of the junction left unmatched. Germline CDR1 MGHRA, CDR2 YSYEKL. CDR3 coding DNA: TGCGCCAGCAGCCGAAGCGGGGGGACTAGCGTAAGGACAGATACGCAGTATTTT. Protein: CASSRSGGTSVRTDTQYF.

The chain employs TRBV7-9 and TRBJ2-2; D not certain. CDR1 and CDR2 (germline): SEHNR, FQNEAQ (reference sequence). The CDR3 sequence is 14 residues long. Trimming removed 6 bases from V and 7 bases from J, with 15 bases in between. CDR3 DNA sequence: TGTGCCAGCAGTCAAGGCCTGGGGATCGGGGAGCTGTTTTTT. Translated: CASSQGLGIGELFF. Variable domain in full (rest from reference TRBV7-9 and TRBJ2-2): DTGVSQNPRHKITKRGQNVTFRCDPISEHNRLYWYRQTLGQGPEFLTYFQNEAQLEKSRLLSDRFSAERPKGSFSTLEIQRTEQGDSAMYLCASSQGLGIGELFFGEGSRLTVL.

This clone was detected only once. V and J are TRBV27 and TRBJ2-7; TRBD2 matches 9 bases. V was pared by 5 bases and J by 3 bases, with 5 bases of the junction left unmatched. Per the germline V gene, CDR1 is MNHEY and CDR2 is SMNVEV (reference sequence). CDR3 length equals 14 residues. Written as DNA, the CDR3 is TGTGCCAGCAGTATCGCTAGCGGGGTCTACGAGCAGTACTTC. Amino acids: CASSIASGVYEQYF.

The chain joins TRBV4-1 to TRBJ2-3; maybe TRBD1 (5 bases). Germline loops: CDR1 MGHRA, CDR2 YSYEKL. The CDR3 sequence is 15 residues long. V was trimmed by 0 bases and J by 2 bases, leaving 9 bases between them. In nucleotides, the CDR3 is TGCGCCAGCAGCCAAGAACAGGACGACACAGATACGCAGTATTTT. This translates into CASSQEQDDTDTQYF.

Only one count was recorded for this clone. CDR3 DNA: TGTGCCTGGGTACAGGGGTCTGCAACTAATGAAAAACTGTTTTTT. Amino acid sequence: CAWVQGSATNEKLFF. The J gene is TRBJ1-4, the V gene TRBV30; 7 bases map to TRBD1. The germline V gene encodes CDR1 GTSNPN and CDR2 SVGIG (reference sequence). CDR3 size: 15 residues. V shed 5 bases, J shed 0 bases, and the junction held 6 bases outside the gene matches.

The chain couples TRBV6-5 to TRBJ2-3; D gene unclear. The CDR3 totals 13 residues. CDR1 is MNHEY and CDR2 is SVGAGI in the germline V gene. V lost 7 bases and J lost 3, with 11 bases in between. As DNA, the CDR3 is TGTGCCAGCACAAGACCCGAAACAGATACGCAGTATTTT. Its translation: CASTRPETDTQYF.

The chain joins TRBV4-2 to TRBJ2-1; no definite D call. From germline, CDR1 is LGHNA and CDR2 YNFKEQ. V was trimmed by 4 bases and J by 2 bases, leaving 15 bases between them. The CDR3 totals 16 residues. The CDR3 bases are TGTGCCAGCAGCCCGACGGCAGGTCGGACCTACAATGAGCAGTTCTTC. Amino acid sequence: CASSPTAGRTYNEQFF.

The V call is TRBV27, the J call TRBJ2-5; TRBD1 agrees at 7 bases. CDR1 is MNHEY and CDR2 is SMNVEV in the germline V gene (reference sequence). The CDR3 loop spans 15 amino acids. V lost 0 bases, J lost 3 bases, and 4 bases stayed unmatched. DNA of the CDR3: TGTGCCAGCAGTTTATCGGGGACAGTAAAAGAGACCCAGTACTTC. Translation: CASSLSGTVKETQYF.

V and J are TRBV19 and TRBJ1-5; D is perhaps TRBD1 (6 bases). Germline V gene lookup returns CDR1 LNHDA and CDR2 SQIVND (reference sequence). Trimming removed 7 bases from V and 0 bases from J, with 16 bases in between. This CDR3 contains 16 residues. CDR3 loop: CASTPIQGFSNQPQHF. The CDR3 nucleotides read TGTGCCAGTACTCCCATCCAGGGGTTTAGCAATCAGCCCCAGCATTTT.

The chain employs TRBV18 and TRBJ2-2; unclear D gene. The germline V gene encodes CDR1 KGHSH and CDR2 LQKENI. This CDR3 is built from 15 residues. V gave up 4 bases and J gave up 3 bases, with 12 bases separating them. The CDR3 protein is CASSRSGRDTGELFF. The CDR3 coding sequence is TGTGCCAGCTCACGTTCCGGACGAGACACCGGGGAGCTGTTTTTT.

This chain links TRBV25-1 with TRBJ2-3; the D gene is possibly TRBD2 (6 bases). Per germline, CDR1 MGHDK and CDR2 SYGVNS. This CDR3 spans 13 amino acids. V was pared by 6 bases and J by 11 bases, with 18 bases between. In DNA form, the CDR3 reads TGTGCCAGCAGGCCCCCGGGGGAAGGAGGGCAGTATTTT. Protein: CASRPPGEGGQYF. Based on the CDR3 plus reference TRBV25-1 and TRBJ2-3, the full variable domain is EADIYQTPRYLVIGTGKKITLECSQTMGHDKMYWYQQDPGMELHLIHYSYGVNSTEKGDLSSESTVSRIRTEHFPLTLESARPSHTSQYLCASRPPGEGGQYFGPGTRLTVL.

The CDR3 protein is CASSLDASGANVLTF. DNA of the CDR3: TGCGCCAGCAGCTTGGACGCCTCTGGGGCCAACGTCCTGACTTTC. The V gene is TRBV5-1, the J gene TRBJ2-6; D not certain. The germline CDR1 and CDR2 sequences are SGHRS and YFSETQ. The V end lost 0 bases, the J end lost 0 bases, and 4 bases lay between the germline ends. There are 15 residues in the CDR3.

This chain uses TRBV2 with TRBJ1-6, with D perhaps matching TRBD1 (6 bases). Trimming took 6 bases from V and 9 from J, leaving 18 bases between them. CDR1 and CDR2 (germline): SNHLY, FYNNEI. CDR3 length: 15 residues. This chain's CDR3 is CASRGGLSSASPLHF. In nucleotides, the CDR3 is TGTGCCAGCAGAGGGGGGCTCTCGTCGGCTTCACCCCTCCACTTT.

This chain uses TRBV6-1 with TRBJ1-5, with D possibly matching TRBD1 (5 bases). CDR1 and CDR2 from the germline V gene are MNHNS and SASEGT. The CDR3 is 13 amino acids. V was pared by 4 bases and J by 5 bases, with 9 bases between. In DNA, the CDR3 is TGTGCCAGCAGTGTCACAGGAGATCAGCCCCAGCATTTT. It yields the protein CASSVTGDQPQHF.

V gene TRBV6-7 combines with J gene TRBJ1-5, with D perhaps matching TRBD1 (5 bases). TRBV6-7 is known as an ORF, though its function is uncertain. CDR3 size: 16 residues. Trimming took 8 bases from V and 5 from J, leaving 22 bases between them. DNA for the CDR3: TGTGCCAGCCGCCCCATGGACTTTACGGGGGATCAGCCCCAGCATTTT. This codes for CASRPMDFTGDQPQHF.

The CDR3 nucleotides are TGCGCCAGCAGCCAGTCGGACGGAGGCCACAATGAGCAGTTCTTC. Protein product: CASSQSDGGHNEQFF. This chain joins TRBV4-1 and TRBJ2-1; maybe TRBD2 (5 bases). Germline V gene data show CDR1 as MGHRA and CDR2 as YSYEKL. Trimming took 3 bases from V and 5 from J, leaving 14 bases between them. The CDR3 is 15 amino acids.